This TCR beta chain appears in the sequencing data of a study of cytomegalovirus exposure and HLA in healthy donors. As for the study in general: There were a few hundred genotyped donors. Of these, about 80% fell in the genetic ancestry cluster associated with self-reported Caucasian donors. Study observations and caveats: Among donors in an Asian-associated ancestry cluster, a later analysis reportedly found fewer N-insertions than the roughly 610-donor mean. Links to common viral pathogens appeared, in a later analysis, for several of the most significant clusters.

Amplification used 60 Vbeta primers and 13 Jbeta primers. Method: immunoSEQ multiplex PCR; TCRdb's copy keeps in-frame clones and lacks some. Reported are about 88,000 clones; the ten largest clones contain just over 5.5%. Germline V gives CDR1 SGDLS, CDR2 YYNGEE. The CDR3 is made up of 13 amino acids. V shed 2 bases and J shed 2 bases, with 7 bases lying between them. About this clone itself: Its antigen remains unidentified.

Healthy bone marrow donors made up the donors. Sequences were obtained from PBMCs. J is TRBJ1-2 and V is TRBV9, with D hard to call. This TCR came from a girl between 10 and 17 years old in good health and CMV-seropositive. CDR3 nucleotide sequence: TGTGCCAGCAGCGTCAACAGCAACTATGGCTACACCTTC. This sequence encodes CASSVNSNYGYTF.